The next 30 T cell receptor beta chains were all read from a single sample in a study of cytomegalovirus exposure and HLA in healthy donors. It was with 60 Vbeta and 13 Jbeta primers that the PCR ran. The method was immunoSEQ multiplex PCR; TCRdb's version includes in-frame clones alone and lacks a portion of them. The sample includes some 130,000 clones, roughly four fifths of them seen just once. The sequenced sample consisted of PBMCs. The source is a woman in her 50s in good health and CMV-seropositive.

This chain connects TRBV5-4 to TRBJ2-2; maybe TRBD2 (6 bases). Germline loops: CDR1 SGHNT, CDR2 YYREEE (reference sequence). The CDR3 is 16 residues long. V dropped 4 bases and J dropped 6 bases, with 19 bases sitting between them. The CDR3 loop reads CASSIKPGEGSGELFF. CDR3 DNA: TGTGCCAGCAGCATCAAGCCGGGAGAAGGTTCCGGGGAGCTGTTTTTT.

Only one count was recorded for this clone. The chain carries TRBV11-3 and TRBJ2-5; no definite D call. Trimming stripped 1 base from V and 1 base from J, with 4 bases between. This CDR3 has 13 amino acids. Germline lookup yields CDR1 SGHNT and CDR2 YENEEA. The CDR3 is CASSLGSQETQYF. Here the CDR3 DNA reads TGTGCCAGCAGCTTAGGCAGCCAAGAGACCCAGTACTTC.

Worth noting for this clone: Other nucleotide sequences in the sample specify the same CDR3. In DNA, the CDR3 is TGTGCCAGCAGCGTTGGGGGCGACACTGAAGCTTTCTTT. Translating gives CASSVGGDTEAFF. This chain connects TRBV9 to TRBJ1-1, with a possible D match to TRBD1 (6 bases). Germline CDR1 reads SGDLS; CDR2 reads YYNGEE. This CDR3 is built from 13 residues. Trimming stripped 2 bases from V and 3 bases from J, with 8 bases between.

This sequence joins TRBV9 and TRBJ2-3, with 7 bases identical to TRBD2. CDR3 size: 13 residues. Losses at the gene ends were 4 bases for V and 6 bases for J; bases not matched to a gene: 5. Per the germline V gene, CDR1 is SGDLS and CDR2 is YYNGEE. The CDR3 DNA is TGTGCCAGCAGCCCCGGGGGGTTGGATACGCAGTATTTT. Amino acids: CASSPGGLDTQYF.

This clone has more than one count but fewer than ten. The chain employs TRBV6-5 and TRBJ2-5; 7 nucleotides line up with TRBD2. The germline gives CDR1 MNHEY, CDR2 SVGAGI. V dropped 2 bases and J dropped 3; count of bases not matched to a gene: 6. CDR3 length equals 15 residues. This chain's CDR3 is CASSYGPGGKETQYF. The CDR3 nucleotides read TGTGCCAGCAGTTACGGCCCGGGAGGTAAAGAGACCCAGTACTTC.

This clone has a handful of counts. The V call is TRBV7-3, the J call TRBJ2-3, with D perhaps matching TRBD2 (5 bases). The CDR3 has 14 residues. The germline gives CDR1 SGHTA, CDR2 FQGTGA. V was clipped by 4 bases and J by 5 bases, with 13 bases between them. This chain's CDR3 is CASSSSRTLDTQYF. In DNA, the CDR3 is TGTGCCAGCAGCTCATCCAGGACTCTAGATACGCAGTATTTT.

The genes are TRBV28 and TRBJ2-5; TRBD1 aligns across 7 bases. Losses at the gene ends were 5 bases for V and 4 bases for J; bases not matched to a gene: 10. Germline V gene sequence: CDR1 MDHEN, CDR2 SYDVKM. This CDR3 region has 15 residues. Here the CDR3 reads CASSKNQGDGETQYF. The CDR3 region has the DNA TGTGCCAGCAGTAAAAACCAGGGGGATGGAGAGACCCAGTACTTC.

This clone was recorded once. This chain joins TRBV19 and TRBJ1-2; weak D call: TRBD1 (6 bases). The CDR3 is made up of 15 amino acids. V was cut by 2 bases and J by 8 bases, with 18 bases left in between. CDR1 and CDR2 from the germline V gene are LNHDA and SQIVND (reference sequence). The CDR3 region is CASSISRWTVKGYTF. As DNA, the CDR3 is TGTGCCAGTAGTATATCCCGATGGACAGTCAAAGGCTACACCTTC.

The chain is built from TRBV9 and TRBJ2-1; a possible D gene is TRBD2 (5 bases). The CDR3 is 12 amino acids. Germline V gene sequence: CDR1 SGDLS, CDR2 YYNGEE. V was clipped by 4 bases and J by 4 bases, with 6 bases between them. CDR3 bases: TGTGCCAGCAGCACTAGTTACAATGAGCAGTTCTTC. Translation gives CASSTSYNEQFF.

This clone was counted once. The chain recombines TRBV5-1 with TRBJ2-5; the match to TRBD1 covers 9 bases. Gene TRBJ2-7 matches the end of the DNA better, so the J call may be wrong. The CDR3 runs to 14 residues. CDR1 and CDR2 from the germline V gene are SGHRS and YFSETQ. CDR3 sequence reads: CASSRDRANYEQYF. In DNA form, the CDR3 reads TGCGCCAGCAGCCGGGACAGGGCGAACTACGAGCAGTACTTC.

CDR3 sequence (DNA): TGTGCCACCAGCACAGGGTTGGACCTCTACGAGCAGTACTTC. The encoded protein is CATSTGLDLYEQYF. The rearrangement joins TRBV15 to TRBJ2-7; a weak D match, TRBD1 (5 bases). Germline V gene data show CDR1 as LNHNV and CDR2 as YYDKDF (reference sequence). The CDR3 has 14 amino acids. The V gene lost 4 bases and the J gene lost 3 bases, with 13 bases spanning the gap.

The V call is TRBV9, the J call TRBJ1-1, with a tentative D call TRBD1 (5 bases). This CDR3 is built from 13 residues. Germline lookup yields CDR1 SGDLS and CDR2 YYNGEE. V was clipped by 1 base and J by 4 bases, with 8 bases between them. The CDR3 reads CASSVPGVTEAFF. The DNA of the CDR3 is TGTGCCAGCAGCGTACCGGGGGTCACTGAAGCTTTCTTT.

This chain links TRBV19 with TRBJ2-2; TRBD2 matches 7 bases. Germline V gene data show CDR1 as LNHDA and CDR2 as SQIVND (reference sequence). The CDR3 spans 16 residues. V dropped 5 bases and J dropped 1; count of bases not matched to a gene: 7. CDR3 protein: CASSRLAEVNTGELFF. The CDR3, as DNA: TGTGCCAGTAGTCGACTAGCCGAAGTGAACACCGGGGAGCTGTTTTTT.

As DNA, the CDR3 is TGCGCCAGCAGCTTGGGGACTTGGACTAGCTCTGGAAACACCATATATTTT. Residues: CASSLGTWTSSGNTIYF. The J gene is TRBJ1-3, the V gene TRBV5-1; no reliable D call. The germline gives CDR1 SGHRS, CDR2 YFSETQ. The CDR3 sequence is 17 residues long. Deletions cut 0 bases from V and 0 bases from J, with 13 bases between. The full variable domain, with the rest looked up from reference TRBV5-1 and TRBJ1-3, is KAGVTQTPRYLIKTRGQQVTLSCSPISGHRSVSWYQQTPGQGLQFLFEYFSETQRNKGNFPGRFSGRQFSNSRSEMNVSTLELGDSALYLCASSLGTWTSSGNTIYFGEGSWLTVV.

Concerning this clone: Other nucleotide sequences from this sample produce the same CDR3. The chain links TRBV9 to TRBJ1-2; TRBD1 might be the D (5 bases). Looked up from germline, CDR1 is SGDLS and CDR2 is YYNGEE. The ends were cut back, 6 bases at V and 4 bases at J, with 16 bases in the middle. CDR3 length equals 14 residues. CDR3 coding DNA: TGTGCCAGCACCCAGACAGCGGGCCCCTATGGCTACACCTTC. Its protein is CASTQTAGPYGYTF.

This clone was picked up a small number of times. The chain employs TRBV9 and TRBJ2-3, with 9 bases fitting TRBD2. With 0 bases clipped from V and 10 bases from J, the junction kept 12 bases outside the gene matches. Germline V lookup: CDR1 SGDLS, CDR2 YYNGEE. The CDR3 covers 16 residues. CDR3 DNA: TGTGCCAGCAGCGTAGTTTCGTTAGCGGGAGAAGTCGCGCAGTATTTT. Translated: CASSVVSLAGEVAQYF. Together with reference TRBV9 and TRBJ2-3, the CDR3 gives the full variable domain: DSGVTQTPKHLITATGQRVTLRCSPRSGDLSVYWYQQSLDQGLQFLIQYYNGEERAKGNILERFSAQQFPDLHSELNLSSLELGDSALYFCASSVVSLAGEVAQYFGPGTRLTVL.

This clone has a handful of counts. The chain combines TRBV28 with TRBJ1-2, with 8 bases that match TRBD1. Germline V CDR1 and CDR2: MDHEN, SYDVKM. With V trimmed by 8 bases and J by 8 bases, 7 bases remained unmatched. This CDR3 is built from 12 residues. The CDR3 DNA reads TGTGCCAGCGGCGAACAGGGGGACGGCTACACCTTC. It codes for CASGEQGDGYTF.

The chain couples TRBV14 to TRBJ2-1; 9 bases are a match to TRBD1. The CDR3 runs 15 residues. V trimming: 5 bases; J trimming: 7 bases; junction bases outside the gene matches: 9. Germline values: CDR1 SGHDN, CDR2 FVKESK. The DNA of the CDR3 is TGTGCCAGCAGCTACCCCGGGACAGGGAAAAATGAGCAGTTCTTC. It translates to CASSYPGTGKNEQFF.

V usage is TRBV5-1 and J usage is TRBJ2-1; 7 nucleotides agree with TRBD2. The CDR3 is 16 amino acids. Germline V CDR1 and CDR2: SGHRS, YFSETQ. Trimming cost V 4 bases and J 3 bases; bases outside gene matches: 10. CDR3 loop: CASSPSPSGLYNEQFF. CDR3 DNA sequence: TGCGCCAGCAGCCCCTCCCCTAGCGGCCTCTACAATGAGCAGTTCTTC. Supplemented by reference TRBV5-1 and TRBJ2-1, the full variable domain reads KAGVTQTPRYLIKTRGQQVTLSCSPISGHRSVSWYQQTPGQGLQFLFEYFSETQRNKGNFPGRFSGRQFSNSRSEMNVSTLELGDSALYLCASSPSPSGLYNEQFFGPGTRLTVL.

The chain is built from TRBV18 and TRBJ2-2, with D possibly being TRBD1 (6 bases). CDR3 length: 15 amino acids. Germline-derived CDR1 and CDR2 are KGHSH and LQKENI. Trimming cost V 6 bases and J 4 bases, with 15 bases left between them. CDR3 in DNA: TGTGCCAGCTCGCCCGGGACAAAGAGCACCGGGGAGCTGTTTTTT. This translates into CASSPGTKSTGELFF.

The V and J genes are TRBV19 and TRBJ2-3; TRBD2 agrees at 7 bases. The CDR3 length is 15 residues. The germline V gene has CDR1 LNHDA and CDR2 SQIVND (reference sequence). Germline trimming cut 6 bases from V and 0 bases from J; bases unmatched to any gene: 6. As DNA, the CDR3 is TGTGCCAGTAGGGCCGGGAGGACTAGCACAGATACGCAGTATTTT. It is translated as CASRAGRTSTDTQYF.

The rearrangement uses TRBV9 and TRBJ2-5, with D possibly TRBD1 on 6 matching bases. The germline gives CDR1 SGDLS, CDR2 YYNGEE. V was clipped by 0 bases and J by 0 bases, with 9 bases between them. The CDR3 totals 15 residues. CDR3 DNA: TGTGCCAGCAGCGTAGACCAGGGGTACCAAGAGACCCAGTACTTC. Translated, it gives CASSVDQGYQETQYF. The variable domain in full, completed from reference TRBV9 and TRBJ2-5, reads DSGVTQTPKHLITATGQRVTLRCSPRSGDLSVYWYQQSLDQGLQFLIQYYNGEERAKGNILERFSAQQFPDLHSELNLSSLELGDSALYFCASSVDQGYQETQYFGPGTRLLVL.

The CDR3 loop is CASSLILGKRRAQGANVLTF. For the CDR3, the DNA is TGCGCCAGCAGCCTAATCCTCGGGAAAAGGAGGGCGCAAGGGGCCAACGTCCTGACTTTC. The rearrangement joins TRBV4-1 to TRBJ2-6; tentative D call: TRBD2 (6 bases). The CDR3 is 20 residues long. Trimming stripped 4 bases from V and 4 bases from J, with 26 bases between. The germline CDR1 and CDR2 sequences are MGHRA and YSYEKL.

The genes are TRBV2 and TRBJ2-7; tentatively, D is TRBD2 (6 bases). V lost 9 bases, J lost 0 bases, and 12 bases lay in between. Germline values: CDR1 SNHLY, CDR2 FYNNEI. The CDR3 runs to 13 residues. The CDR3 reads CASLGLRSYEQYF. In DNA form, the CDR3 reads TGTGCCAGTCTGGGACTTCGCTCCTACGAGCAGTACTTC.

This rearrangement joins TRBV5-1 to TRBJ2-1, with 9 bases fitting TRBD1. CDR3 length: 14 residues. With V trimmed by 5 bases and J by 7 bases, 7 bases remained unmatched. The germline gives CDR1 SGHRS, CDR2 YFSETQ. CDR3 region: CASRRQGVVNEQFF. The CDR3 DNA reads TGCGCCAGCAGAAGACAGGGGGTTGTGAATGAGCAGTTCTTC. The full variable domain, completed using reference TRBV5-1 and TRBJ2-1, is KAGVTQTPRYLIKTRGQQVTLSCSPISGHRSVSWYQQTPGQGLQFLFEYFSETQRNKGNFPGRFSGRQFSNSRSEMNVSTLELGDSALYLCASRRQGVVNEQFFGPGTRLTVL.

This chain uses TRBV6-1 with TRBJ1-5, with D unclear. Germline-derived CDR1 and CDR2 are MNHNS and SASEGT. The CDR3 contains 15 residues. The V and J ends lost 0 bases and 6 bases respectively, with 12 bases between them. CDR3 region: CASSEADGGFQPQHF. The DNA for the CDR3 is TGTGCCAGCAGTGAAGCGGATGGAGGGTTTCAGCCCCAGCATTTT.

The chain recombines TRBV30 with TRBJ1-1; TRBD1 agrees at 7 bases. Unmatched junction bases numbered 4, after V lost 3 bases and J lost 3 bases. Per the germline V gene, CDR1 is GTSNPN and CDR2 is SVGIG (reference sequence). This CDR3 spans 13 amino acids. For the CDR3, the DNA is TGTGCCTGGAGCGTCACAGGGGACACTGAAGCTTTCTTT. Its protein is CAWSVTGDTEAFF.

CDR3 loop: CASSFGQGAPPGTQYF. Written as DNA, the CDR3 is TGTGCCAGCAGCTTCGGACAGGGGGCGCCTCCGGGTACGCAGTATTTT. The chain recombines TRBV9 with TRBJ2-3, with 11 nucleotides matching TRBD1. The V segment lost 4 bases and the J segment 8 bases; nucleotides outside the gene matches: 12. CDR1 and CDR2 from the germline V gene are SGDLS and YYNGEE. The CDR3 length is 16 residues. The full variable domain, in which reference TRBV9 and TRBJ2-3 provide the parts outside the CDR3, is DSGVTQTPKHLITATGQRVTLRCSPRSGDLSVYWYQQSLDQGLQFLIQYYNGEERAKGNILERFSAQQFPDLHSELNLSSLELGDSALYFCASSFGQGAPPGTQYFGPGTRLTVL.

The rearrangement joins TRBV9 to TRBJ2-7, with TRBD2 identical over 7 bases. CDR3 length equals 15 residues. Per the germline V gene, CDR1 is SGDLS and CDR2 is YYNGEE. V trimming: 1 base; J trimming: 0 bases; junction bases outside the gene matches: 4. In nucleotides, the CDR3 is TGTGCCAGCAGCGTAAACCCTAGCGGCTCCTACGAGCAGTACTTC. Its protein product is CASSVNPSGSYEQYF.

The chain recombines TRBV2 with TRBJ1-2; no firm D call. The V end was cut by 2 bases, the J end by 4 bases, with 11 bases between. The length of the CDR3 is 14 residues. The germline V gene encodes CDR1 SNHLY and CDR2 FYNNEI. CDR3 residues: CASSETRSFYGYTF. The CDR3 DNA reads TGTGCCAGCAGTGAAACCCGGAGCTTCTATGGCTACACCTTC. The full variable domain, its missing parts supplied by reference TRBV2 and TRBJ1-2, is EPEVTQTPSHQVTQMGQEVILRCVPISNHLYFYWYRQILGQKVEFLVSFYNNEISEKSEIFDDQFSVERPDGSNFTLKIRSTKLEDSAMYFCASSETRSFYGYTFGSGTRLTVV.